Below are 25 T cell receptor beta chains sequenced from a single sample in a study of blood T cells in healthy people across ages. Through a sample-barcoded 5' primer and a J-beta primer mix, a second PCR was run for roughly 7 to 12 cycles. MiXCR was run by TCRdb on the 5' RACE reads, yielding one entry per CDR3 protein. The table lists around 990,000 distinct CDR3 sequences, around two fifths of them singletons. Input material: blood. These receptors came from a man aged 18 to 30 in good health.

V gene TRBV12-5 combines with J gene TRBJ1-5; D might be TRBD1 (5 bases). With 3 bases removed from V and 4 bases from J, the gap between germline ends came to 10 bases. Germline CDR1 and CDR2: LGHNT and FRNRAP. The CDR3 runs to 14 residues. The CDR3 DNA reads TGTGCTAGTGGTTTAAGTGGGGGTAATCAGCCCCAGCATTTT. Its translation is CASGLSGGNQPQHF.

This sequence joins TRBV20-1 and TRBJ2-5; maybe TRBD1 (5 bases). The germline CDR1 and CDR2 sequences are DFQATT and SNEGSKA (reference sequence). V dropped 2 bases and J dropped 4 bases, with 17 bases sitting between them. The CDR3 spans 15 residues. Here the CDR3 reads CSARTGHEVGETQYF. In DNA form, the CDR3 reads TGCAGTGCTAGAACAGGTCATGAGGTAGGAGAGACCCAGTACTTC.

The rearrangement uses TRBV7-2 and TRBJ2-3; tentative D call: TRBD1 (5 bases). V was trimmed by 5 bases and J by 5 bases, leaving 14 bases between them. The CDR3 length is 14 residues. In germline, CDR1 is SGHTA, CDR2 FQGNSA. The CDR3 DNA reads as TGTGCCAGCAGCCTAGGGGCCCAAGGAGATACGCAGTATTTT. Translation gives CASSLGAQGDTQYF.

This clonotype was counted between two and nine times. This chain uses TRBV28 with TRBJ1-5, with TRBD1 as a possible D gene (5 bases). Germline values: CDR1 MDHEN, CDR2 SYDVKM. The CDR3 has 12 amino acids. Deletions cut 6 bases from V and 6 bases from J, with 9 bases between. This chain's CDR3 is CASSGGSQPQHF. The CDR3 nucleotides are TGTGCCAGCAGCGGGGGGTCTCAGCCCCAGCATTTT. The full variable domain, in which reference TRBV28 and TRBJ1-5 provide the parts outside the CDR3, is DVKVTQSSRYLVKRTGEKVFLECVQDMDHENMFWYRQDPGLGLRLIYFSYDVKMKEKGDIPEGYSVSREKKERFSLILESASTNQTSMYLCASSGGSQPQHFGDGTRLSIL.

With respect to this clonotype: At one of its ends the junction is not consistent with the germline gene, which may arise from a read error. The chain links TRBV6-2 or TRBV6-3 to TRBJ2-1; the D gene could be TRBD1 or TRBD2 (6 bases each). The CDR3 consists of 17 residues. CDR1 and CDR2 from the germline V gene are MNHEY and SVGEGT. CDR3: CASSRFTGTGTYKEQFF. The DNA for the CDR3 is TGTGCCAGCAGCCGGTTCACAGGGACTGGCACCTACAAGGAGCAGTTCTTC.

This chain uses TRBV7-2 with TRBJ2-4; D unresolved. CDR3 length: 14 residues. Germline CDR1 SGHTA, CDR2 FQGNSA. V lost 5 bases to trimming and J lost 7 bases, with 15 bases between them. The DNA for the CDR3 is TGTGCCAGCAGCCAGGACCTAATGCCCAACATTCAGTACTTC. This sequence encodes CASSQDLMPNIQYF.

The rearrangement uses TRBV9 and TRBJ1-2, with D unclear. Germline V CDR1 and CDR2: SGDLS, YYNGEE. V lost 0 bases and J 2 bases, leaving 8 bases between the germline ends. The CDR3 is 14 amino acids. The CDR3 reads CASSVEGRNYGYTF. CDR3 nucleotide sequence: TGTGCCAGCAGCGTAGAGGGCAGAAACTATGGCTACACCTTC.

Only a few counts were recorded for this clonotype. V gene TRBV13 combines with J gene TRBJ1-1; TRBD1 matches at 8 bases. V trimming: 5 bases; J trimming: 6 bases; junction bases outside the gene matches: 11. The V gene's germline CDR1 is PRHDT and CDR2 FYEKMQ (reference sequence). This CDR3 comprises 15 residues. In DNA form, the CDR3 reads TGTGCCAGCAGCCCCCGGACAGGGTATGTCCCTGAAGCTTTCTTT. It specifies CASSPRTGYVPEAFF. The full variable domain, rest sourced from reference TRBV13 and TRBJ1-1, is AAGVIQSPRHLIKEKRETATLKCYPIPRHDTVYWYQQGPGQDPQFLISFYEKMQSDKGSIPDRFSAQQFSDYHSELNMSSLELGDSALYFCASSPRTGYVPEAFFGQGTRLTVV.

This clonotype was picked up a small number of times. This chain links TRBV18 with TRBJ2-3; TRBD1 might be the D (6 bases). V was cut by 4 bases and J by 2 bases, with 16 bases left in between. The CDR3 contains 16 residues. Germline V gene lookup returns CDR1 KGHSH and CDR2 LQKENI. CDR3 region: CASSRAGAALTDTQYF. CDR3 nucleotide sequence: TGTGCCAGCTCACGGGCAGGGGCGGCCCTCACAGATACGCAGTATTTT.

Only a few counts were recorded for this clonotype. V usage is TRBV27 and J usage is TRBJ2-3; D is unclear. This CDR3 comprises 13 residues. Germline V gives CDR1 MNHEY, CDR2 SMNVEV (reference sequence). V was clipped by 2 bases and J by 4 bases, with 7 bases between them. The CDR3 region is CASSLREADTQYF. CDR3 DNA: TGTGCCAGCAGTTTAAGGGAAGCAGATACGCAGTATTTT.

The gene calls are TRBV14 and TRBJ1-1; the D gene is possibly TRBD1 (5 bases). Germline values: CDR1 SGHDN, CDR2 FVKESK. V shed 4 bases and J shed 4 bases, with 13 bases lying between them. This CDR3 has 14 residues. CDR3 nucleotides: TGTGCCAGCAGCCCGCGGGACTTCGGCACTGAAGCTTTCTTT. Translation: CASSPRDFGTEAFF. Supplemented by reference TRBV14 and TRBJ1-1, the full variable domain reads EAGVTQFPSHSVIEKGQTVTLRCDPISGHDNLYWYRRVMGKEIKFLLHFVKESKQDESGMPNNRFLAERTGGTYSTLKVQPAELEDSGVYFCASSPRDFGTEAFFGQGTRLTVV.

V is TRBV6-1 and J is TRBJ2-1; a possible D gene is TRBD1 (6 bases). With 7 bases removed from V and 5 bases from J, the gap between germline ends came to 12 bases. CDR3 length: 13 residues. The germline CDR1 and CDR2 sequences are MNHNS and SASEGT. The CDR3 reads CASNRDANNEQFF. CDR3 sequence (DNA): TGTGCCAGCAACAGGGACGCGAACAATGAGCAGTTCTTC.

This clonotype was recorded a few times. V is TRBV7-2 and J is TRBJ2-3; D ambiguous. This CDR3 has 14 amino acids. Germline CDR1 SGHTA, CDR2 FQGNSA. The ends were cut back, 5 bases at V and 3 bases at J, with 12 bases in the middle. The CDR3 is CASSPQRGTDTQYF. The CDR3 bases are TGTGCCAGCAGCCCTCAGCGTGGGACAGATACGCAGTATTTT.

This clonotype was detected a few times. The chain carries TRBV5-6 and TRBJ2-7; D might be TRBD2 (7 bases). Germline lookup yields CDR1 SGHDT and CDR2 YYEEEE. V lost 0 bases and J 2 bases, leaving 15 bases between the germline ends. CDR3 length: 16 amino acids. The CDR3 DNA follows: TGTGCCAGCAGCTTGGATGGGGGGGCGCCCCCCTACGAGCAGTACTTC. Protein sequence: CASSLDGGAPPYEQYF.

The chain joins TRBV2 to TRBJ1-2; tentative D call: TRBD1 (6 bases). Germline V gives CDR1 SNHLY, CDR2 FYNNEI. The CDR3 has 15 amino acids. Trimming took 6 bases from V and 0 from J, leaving 14 bases between them. CDR3: CASSNAGTPNYGYTF. The CDR3 nucleotides read TGTGCCAGCAGCAATGCAGGGACACCTAACTATGGCTACACCTTC.

The V gene is TRBV7-2, the J gene TRBJ2-7, with unresolved D. The V and J ends lost 1 base and 3 bases respectively, with 13 bases between them. Germline lookup yields CDR1 SGHTA and CDR2 FQGNSA. This CDR3 has 15 residues. For the CDR3, the DNA is TGTGCCAGCAGCTTAGAGGGATTCGGGTTCTACGAGCAGTACTTC. Translated, it gives CASSLEGFGFYEQYF.

A remark on this clonotype: Germline is not matched at one junction end, which may reflect a read error. V and J are TRBV7-9 and TRBJ2-3; D remains ambiguous. The germline gives CDR1 SEHNR, CDR2 FQNEAQ (reference sequence). The CDR3 is made up of 12 amino acids. This chain's CDR3 is CANSYGADTQYF. The CDR3 DNA is TGTGCCAACAGCTATGGGGCAGATACGCAGTATTTT.

This clonotype was seen a single time. Sequence at one end of the junction differs from germline and may be a read error. This sequence joins TRBV4-3 and TRBJ1-2; D not resolved. The CDR3 loop spans 17 amino acids. Germline assignment: CDR1 LGHNA and CDR2 YSLEER. CDR3 sequence reads: CASSQDSAGAPNYGYTF. The DNA of the CDR3 is TGCGCCAGCAGCCAAGATTCCGCAGGAGCTCCTAACTACGGCTACACCTTC.

This clonotype was counted between two and nine times. V is TRBV25-1 and J is TRBJ1-5; no clear D. Germline V gives CDR1 MGHDK, CDR2 SYGVNS. The CDR3 totals 15 residues. The germline V and J ends were trimmed by 3 bases and 0 bases, with 9 bases remaining between them. In nucleotides, the CDR3 is TGTGCCAGCAGTGAGGGGATTTATAGCAATCAGCCCCAGCATTTT. It is translated as CASSEGIYSNQPQHF.

The chain joins TRBV7-9 to TRBJ1-1; D unresolved. Germline lookup yields CDR1 SEHNR and CDR2 FQNEAQ (reference sequence). V dropped 6 bases and J dropped 1 base, with 12 bases sitting between them. This CDR3 is 14 amino acids long. In DNA, the CDR3 is TGTGCCAGCAGTGGTCGGGTTGAGAACACTGAAGCTTTCTTT. It encodes CASSGRVENTEAFF.

The chain recombines TRBV20-1 with TRBJ2-5; 9 bases are shared with TRBD2. Germline V gene sequence: CDR1 DFQATT, CDR2 SNEGSKA (reference sequence). V lost 2 bases, J lost 2 bases, and 3 bases stayed unmatched. This CDR3 spans 14 amino acids. The CDR3 protein is CSARSGGTQETQYF. Here the CDR3 DNA reads TGCAGTGCTAGAAGCGGGGGGACTCAAGAGACCCAGTACTTC.

As concerns this clonotype: Compared with germline, one end of the junction differs, possibly owing to a read error. The chain has TRBV12-3 or TRBV12-4 and TRBJ1-5; 7 positions match TRBD1. This CDR3 contains 15 residues. The CDR3 loop is CACSPLGQGNQPQHF. In DNA form, the CDR3 reads TGTGCCTGCAGCCCCCTAGGACAGGGCAATCAGCCCCAGCATTTT.

This clonotype was seen a single time. The rearrangement joins TRBV4-1 to TRBJ2-2; 7 nucleotides line up with TRBD1. Germline trimming cut 1 base from V and 4 bases from J; bases unmatched to any gene: 3. The CDR3 is 15 residues long. The germline V gene has CDR1 MGHRA and CDR2 YSYEKL. The CDR3 nucleotides are TGCGCCAGCAGCCAAGGCCCAGGGGGCACCGGGGAGCTGTTTTTT. This gives the protein CASSQGPGGTGELFF.

The V gene is TRBV7-2, the J gene TRBJ2-1; the match to TRBD2 covers 8 bases. V gave up 2 bases and J gave up 14 bases; unmatched junction bases: 5. CDR1 is SGHTA and CDR2 is FQGNSA in the germline V gene. The CDR3 sequence is 12 residues long. The CDR3 DNA reads TGTGCCAGCAGCTTAACCCGTAGCGGGGAGTTCTTC. Translation: CASSLTRSGEFF.

The gene calls are TRBV28 and TRBJ2-2; 7 bases match TRBD1. Per the germline V gene, CDR1 is MDHEN and CDR2 is SYDVKM. V shed 6 bases, J shed 0 bases, and the junction held 4 bases outside the gene matches. This CDR3 is 15 amino acids long. The CDR3 DNA reads as TGTGCCAGCAGGGGGGACAGCACGAACACCGGGGAGCTGTTTTTT. Its translation is CASRGDSTNTGELFF. The full variable domain, completed using reference TRBV28 and TRBJ2-2, is DVKVTQSSRYLVKRTGEKVFLECVQDMDHENMFWYRQDPGLGLRLIYFSYDVKMKEKGDIPEGYSVSREKKERFSLILESASTNQTSMYLCASRGDSTNTGELFFGEGSRLTVL.